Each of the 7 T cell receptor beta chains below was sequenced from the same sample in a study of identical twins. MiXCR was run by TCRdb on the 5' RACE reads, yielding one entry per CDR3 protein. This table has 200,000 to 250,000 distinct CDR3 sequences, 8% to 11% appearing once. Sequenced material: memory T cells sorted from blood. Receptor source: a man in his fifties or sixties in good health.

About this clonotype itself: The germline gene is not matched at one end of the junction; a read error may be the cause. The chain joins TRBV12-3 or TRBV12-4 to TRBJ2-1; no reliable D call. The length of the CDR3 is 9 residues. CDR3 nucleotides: TGTGCCAGCACCCCGACTGGGCCTTTC. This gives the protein CASTPTGPF.

The CDR3 nucleotides read TGCGCCAGCAGCCTAACCCCGGGACAGCAAGAGACCCAGTACTTC. Protein sequence: CASSLTPGQQETQYF. This sequence joins TRBV4-1 and TRBJ2-5; 7 bases line up with TRBD1. The germline gives CDR1 MGHRA, CDR2 YSYEKL. V lost 4 bases and J lost 2; bases outside the gene matches: 7. This CDR3 spans 15 amino acids.

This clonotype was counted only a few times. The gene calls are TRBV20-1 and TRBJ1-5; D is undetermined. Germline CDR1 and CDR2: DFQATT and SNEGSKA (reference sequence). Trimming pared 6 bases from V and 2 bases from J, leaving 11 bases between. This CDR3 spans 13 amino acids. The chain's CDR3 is CSAISDRNQPQHF. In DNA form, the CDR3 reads TGCAGTGCGATTTCGGACCGCAATCAGCCCCAGCATTTT.

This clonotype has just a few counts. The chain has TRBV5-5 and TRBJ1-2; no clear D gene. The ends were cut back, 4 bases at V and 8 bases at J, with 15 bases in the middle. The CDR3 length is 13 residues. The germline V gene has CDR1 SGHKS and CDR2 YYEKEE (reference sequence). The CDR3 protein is CASSKDGSLGYTF. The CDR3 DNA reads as TGTGCCAGCAGCAAGGACGGCTCCCTCGGCTACACCTTC.

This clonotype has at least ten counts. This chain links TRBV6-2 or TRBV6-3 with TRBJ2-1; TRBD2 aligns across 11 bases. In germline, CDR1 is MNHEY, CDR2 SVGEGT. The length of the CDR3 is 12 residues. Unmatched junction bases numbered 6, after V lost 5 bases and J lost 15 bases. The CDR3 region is CASSLGLAGPFF. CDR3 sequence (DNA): TGTGCCAGCAGTCTCGGACTAGCGGGTCCGTTCTTC.

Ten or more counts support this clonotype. CDR3 residues: CASSLAGGDDNQPQHF. CDR3 nucleotide sequence: TGTGCCAGCAGCTTGGCCGGGGGGGATGACAATCAGCCCCAGCATTTT. The rearrangement links TRBV5-6 to TRBJ1-5; weak D call: TRBD1 (5 bases). V lost 0 bases and J lost 3, with 13 bases in between. CDR3 length: 16 residues. Germline loops: CDR1 SGHDT, CDR2 YYEEEE.

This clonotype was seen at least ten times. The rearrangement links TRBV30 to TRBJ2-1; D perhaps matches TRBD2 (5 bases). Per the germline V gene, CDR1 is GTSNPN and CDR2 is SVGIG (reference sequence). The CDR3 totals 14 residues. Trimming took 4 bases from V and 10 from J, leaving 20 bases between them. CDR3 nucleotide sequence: TGTGCCTGGATTGGCGTCCGAGGAGGTCGCGAGCAGTTCTTC. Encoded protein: CAWIGVRGGREQFF.